The T cell receptor (beta chain) under discussion was sequenced for a study of blood T cell repertoires in COVID-19. Study details: Collection of acute and convalescent COVID-19 samples took place in the United States, Italy and Spain. From T cells, B-cell-depleted T cells, or PBMCs came the material, which was cDNA or gDNA.

CDR1 and CDR2 (germline): MGHRA, YSYEKL. The V and J ends lost 2 bases and 1 base respectively, with 9 bases between them. The CDR3 consists of 14 residues. As originally analysed: Counts of nucleated cells, estimated from reference gene primer amplification, were obtained. Assay: immunoSEQ multiplex PCR; the TCRdb copy retains only in-frame clones and omits some. That table gives V, J and clone size, and the DNA gave D and trimming. The data contain tens of thousands of clones, 87% of them singletons. This clone was seen more than once but under ten times. This rearrangement joins TRBV4-1 to TRBJ2-7; D gene ambiguous. Specimen: peripheral blood. The TCR sequence derives from a human donor with acute or convalescent COVID-19. The donor label of this sample is uncertain. This chain's CDR3 is CASSQSTASYEQYF. As DNA, the CDR3 is TGCGCCAGCAGCCAATCAACTGCATCCTACGAGCAGTACTTC.